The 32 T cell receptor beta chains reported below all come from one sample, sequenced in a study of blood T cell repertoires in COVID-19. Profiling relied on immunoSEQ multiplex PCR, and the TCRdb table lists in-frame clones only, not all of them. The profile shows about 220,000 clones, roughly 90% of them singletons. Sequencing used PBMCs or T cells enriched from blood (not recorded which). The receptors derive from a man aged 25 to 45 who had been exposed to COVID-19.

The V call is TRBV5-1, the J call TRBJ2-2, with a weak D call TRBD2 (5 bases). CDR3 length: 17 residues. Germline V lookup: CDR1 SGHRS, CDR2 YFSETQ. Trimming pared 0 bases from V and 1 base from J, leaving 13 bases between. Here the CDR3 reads CASSLDRTGRNTGELFF. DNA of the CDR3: TGCGCCAGCAGCTTGGACCGGACGGGGAGGAACACCGGGGAGCTGTTTTTT.

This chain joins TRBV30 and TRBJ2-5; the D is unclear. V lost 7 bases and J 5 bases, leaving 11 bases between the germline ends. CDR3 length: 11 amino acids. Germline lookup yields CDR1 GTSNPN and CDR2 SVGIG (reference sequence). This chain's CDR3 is CAFSNRETQYF. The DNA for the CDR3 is TGTGCCTTCTCAAATCGGGAGACCCAGTACTTC.

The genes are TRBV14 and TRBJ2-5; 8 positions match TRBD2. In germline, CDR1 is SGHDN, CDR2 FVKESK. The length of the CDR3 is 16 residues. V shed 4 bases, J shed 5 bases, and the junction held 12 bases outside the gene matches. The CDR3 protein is CASSLVTGGAWETQYF. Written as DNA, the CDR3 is TGTGCCAGCAGCCTCGTAACCGGGGGGGCTTGGGAGACCCAGTACTTC.

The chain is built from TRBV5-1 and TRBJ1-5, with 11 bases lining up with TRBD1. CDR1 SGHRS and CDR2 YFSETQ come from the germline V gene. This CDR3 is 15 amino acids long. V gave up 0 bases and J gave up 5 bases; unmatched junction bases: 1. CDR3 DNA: TGCGCCAGCAGCTTGGGGACAGGGGGCTATCAGCCCCAGCATTTT. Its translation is CASSLGTGGYQPQHF.

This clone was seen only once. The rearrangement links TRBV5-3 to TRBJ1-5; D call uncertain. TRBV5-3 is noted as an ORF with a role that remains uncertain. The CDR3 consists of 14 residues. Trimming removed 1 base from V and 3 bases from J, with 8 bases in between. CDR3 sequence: CARSLYSFNQPQHF. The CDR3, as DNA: TGTGCCAGAAGCTTGTACAGCTTCAATCAGCCCCAGCATTTT.

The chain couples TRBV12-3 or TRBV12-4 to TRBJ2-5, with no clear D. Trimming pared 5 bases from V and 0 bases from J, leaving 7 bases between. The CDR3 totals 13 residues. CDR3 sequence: CASSPTYQETQYF. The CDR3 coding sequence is TGTGCCAGCAGTCCGACATACCAAGAGACCCAGTACTTC.

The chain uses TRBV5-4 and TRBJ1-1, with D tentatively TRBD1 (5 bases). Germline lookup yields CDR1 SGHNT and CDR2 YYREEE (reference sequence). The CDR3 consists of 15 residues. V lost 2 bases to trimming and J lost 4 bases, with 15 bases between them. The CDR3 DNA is TGTGCCAGCAGCTTTTTCGGGGACTGGGGCACTGAAGCTTTCTTT. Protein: CASSFFGDWGTEAFF.

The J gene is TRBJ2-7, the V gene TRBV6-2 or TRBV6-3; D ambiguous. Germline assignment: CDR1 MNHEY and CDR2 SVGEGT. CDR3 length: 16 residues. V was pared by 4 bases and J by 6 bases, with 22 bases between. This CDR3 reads CASSLLMAPDLPEQYF. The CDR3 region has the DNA TGTGCCAGCAGTTTACTAATGGCTCCAGACCTCCCCGAGCAGTACTTC.

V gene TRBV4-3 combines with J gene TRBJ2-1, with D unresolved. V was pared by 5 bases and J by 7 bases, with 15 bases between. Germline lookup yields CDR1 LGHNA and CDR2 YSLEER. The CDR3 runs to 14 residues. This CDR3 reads CASSSPGTSNEQFF. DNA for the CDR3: TGCGCCAGCAGCTCCCCGGGTACGTCGAATGAGCAGTTCTTC.

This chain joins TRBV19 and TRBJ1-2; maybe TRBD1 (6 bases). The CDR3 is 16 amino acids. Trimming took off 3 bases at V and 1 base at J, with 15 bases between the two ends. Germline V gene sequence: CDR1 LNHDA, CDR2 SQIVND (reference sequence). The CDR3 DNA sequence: TGTGCCAGTAGTATGTTCACAGGGATTATTAACTATGGCTACACCTTC. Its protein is CASSMFTGIINYGYTF.

The CDR3 loop is CAREDRIPTGELFF. The CDR3 region has the DNA TGTGCCAGGGAGGATCGTATTCCAACCGGGGAGCTGTTTTTT. This chain links TRBV7-3 with TRBJ2-2; a weak D match, TRBD2 (5 bases). CDR1 and CDR2 from the germline V gene are SGHTA and FQGTGA. This CDR3 comprises 14 residues. The V end was cut by 9 bases, the J end by 5 bases, with 16 bases between.

The CDR3 coding sequence is TGTGCTAGTGGTTTCCTGGACAGAGAAAAACTGTTTTTT. Its protein product is CASGFLDREKLFF. This chain uses TRBV12-5 with TRBJ1-4, with a weak D call TRBD1 (6 bases). V shed 3 bases and J shed 8 bases, with 10 bases lying between them. The germline V gene has CDR1 LGHNT and CDR2 FRNRAP. The CDR3 contains 13 residues. Supplemented by reference TRBV12-5 and TRBJ1-4, the full variable domain reads DARVTQTPRHKVTEMGQEVTMRCQPILGHNTVFWYRQTMMQGLELLAYFRNRAPLDDSGMPKDRFSAEMPDATLATLKIQPSEPRDSAVYFCASGFLDREKLFFGSGTQLSVL.

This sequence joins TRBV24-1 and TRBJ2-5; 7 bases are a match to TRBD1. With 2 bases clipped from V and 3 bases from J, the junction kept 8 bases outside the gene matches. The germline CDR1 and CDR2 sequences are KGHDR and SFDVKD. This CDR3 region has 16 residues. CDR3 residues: CATSDSGTAGEETQYF. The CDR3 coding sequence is TGTGCCACCAGTGATTCCGGGACAGCCGGTGAAGAGACCCAGTACTTC.

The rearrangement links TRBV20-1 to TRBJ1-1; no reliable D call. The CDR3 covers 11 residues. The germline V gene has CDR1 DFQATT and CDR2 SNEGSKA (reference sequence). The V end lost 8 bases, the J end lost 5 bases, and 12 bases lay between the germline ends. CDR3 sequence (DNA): TGCAGTTGCAGTTTAAATACTGAAGCTTTCTTT. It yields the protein CSCSLNTEAFF.

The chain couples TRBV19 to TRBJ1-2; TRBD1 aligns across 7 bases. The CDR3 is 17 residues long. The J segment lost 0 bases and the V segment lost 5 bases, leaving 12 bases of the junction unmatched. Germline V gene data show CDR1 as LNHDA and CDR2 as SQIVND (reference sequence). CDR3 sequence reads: CASSARQGDQTNYGYTF. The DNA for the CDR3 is TGTGCCAGTAGTGCCCGACAGGGCGACCAGACTAACTATGGCTACACCTTC.

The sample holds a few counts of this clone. The CDR3 DNA sequence: TGCGCCAGCAGCCAAGTTAACAGCCCCACTAACTATGGCTACACCTTC. Encoded protein: CASSQVNSPTNYGYTF. The chain recombines TRBV4-1 with TRBJ1-2; D call uncertain. The V and J ends lost 1 base and 0 bases respectively, with 12 bases between them. This CDR3 contains 16 residues. Germline V gene sequence: CDR1 MGHRA, CDR2 YSYEKL.

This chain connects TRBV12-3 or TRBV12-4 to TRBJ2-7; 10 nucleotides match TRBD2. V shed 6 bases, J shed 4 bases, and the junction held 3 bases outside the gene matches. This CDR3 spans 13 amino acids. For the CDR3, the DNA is TGTGCCAGCAGCCTTAGCGGGGGGTACGAGCAGTACTTC. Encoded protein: CASSLSGGYEQYF.

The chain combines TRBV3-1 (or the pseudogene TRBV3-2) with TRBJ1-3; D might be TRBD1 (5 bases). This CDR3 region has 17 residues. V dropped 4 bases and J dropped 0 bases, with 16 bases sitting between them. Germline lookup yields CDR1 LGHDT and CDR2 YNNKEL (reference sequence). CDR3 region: CASSPDSGLTSGNTIYF. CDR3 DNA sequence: TGTGCCAGCAGCCCCGACTCGGGACTCACCTCTGGAAACACCATATATTTT.

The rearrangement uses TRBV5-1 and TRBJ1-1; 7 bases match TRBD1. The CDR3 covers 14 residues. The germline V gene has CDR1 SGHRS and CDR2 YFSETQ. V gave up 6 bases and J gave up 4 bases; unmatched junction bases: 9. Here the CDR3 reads CASTAGQGGTEAFF. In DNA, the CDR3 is TGCGCCAGCACCGCAGGTCAGGGGGGCACTGAAGCTTTCTTT. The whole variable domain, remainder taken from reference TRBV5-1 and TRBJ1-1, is KAGVTQTPRYLIKTRGQQVTLSCSPISGHRSVSWYQQTPGQGLQFLFEYFSETQRNKGNFPGRFSGRQFSNSRSEMNVSTLELGDSALYLCASTAGQGGTEAFFGQGTRLTVV.

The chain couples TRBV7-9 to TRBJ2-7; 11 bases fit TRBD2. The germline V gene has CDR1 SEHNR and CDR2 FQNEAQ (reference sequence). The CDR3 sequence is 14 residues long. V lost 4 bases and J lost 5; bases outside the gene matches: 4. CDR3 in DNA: TGTGCCAGCAGCTCTAGCGGGGGGTTCAACGAGCAGTACTTC. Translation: CASSSSGGFNEQYF.

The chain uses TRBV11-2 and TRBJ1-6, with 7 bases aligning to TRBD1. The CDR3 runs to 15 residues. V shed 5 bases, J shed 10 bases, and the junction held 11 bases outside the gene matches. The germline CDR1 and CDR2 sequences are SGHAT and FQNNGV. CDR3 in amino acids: CASSQNRGLDSPLHF. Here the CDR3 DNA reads TGTGCCAGCAGCCAGAACAGGGGCCTTGACTCACCCCTCCACTTT.

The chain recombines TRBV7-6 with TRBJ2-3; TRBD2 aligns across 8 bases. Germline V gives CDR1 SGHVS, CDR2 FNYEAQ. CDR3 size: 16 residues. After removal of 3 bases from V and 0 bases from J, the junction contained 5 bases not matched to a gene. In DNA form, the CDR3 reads TGTGCCAGCAGCTTTACTAGCGGAACTAGCACAGATACGCAGTATTTT. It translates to CASSFTSGTSTDTQYF.

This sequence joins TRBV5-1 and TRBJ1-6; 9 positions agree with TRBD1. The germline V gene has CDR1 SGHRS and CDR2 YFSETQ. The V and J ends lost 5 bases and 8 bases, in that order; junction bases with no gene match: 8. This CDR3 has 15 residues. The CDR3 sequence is CASRRQGDSDSPLHF. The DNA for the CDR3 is TGCGCCAGCAGACGACAGGGGGATTCGGATTCACCCCTCCACTTT.

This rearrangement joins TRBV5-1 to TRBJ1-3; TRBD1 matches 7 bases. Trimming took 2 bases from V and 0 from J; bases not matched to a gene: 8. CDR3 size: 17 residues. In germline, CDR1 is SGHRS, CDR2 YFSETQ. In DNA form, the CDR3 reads TGCGCCAGCAGCTTTTCGGGACAGCCGAGCTCTGGAAACACCATATATTTT. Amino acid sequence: CASSFSGQPSSGNTIYF. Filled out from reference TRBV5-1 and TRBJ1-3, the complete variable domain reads KAGVTQTPRYLIKTRGQQVTLSCSPISGHRSVSWYQQTPGQGLQFLFEYFSETQRNKGNFPGRFSGRQFSNSRSEMNVSTLELGDSALYLCASSFSGQPSSGNTIYFGEGSWLTVV.

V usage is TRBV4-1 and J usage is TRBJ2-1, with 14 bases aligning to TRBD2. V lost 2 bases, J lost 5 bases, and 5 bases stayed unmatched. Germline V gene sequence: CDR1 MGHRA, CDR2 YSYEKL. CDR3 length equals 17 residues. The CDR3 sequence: CASSQSPGLAGDNEQFF. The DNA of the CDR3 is TGCGCCAGCAGCCAATCCCCGGGACTAGCGGGGGACAATGAGCAGTTCTTC.

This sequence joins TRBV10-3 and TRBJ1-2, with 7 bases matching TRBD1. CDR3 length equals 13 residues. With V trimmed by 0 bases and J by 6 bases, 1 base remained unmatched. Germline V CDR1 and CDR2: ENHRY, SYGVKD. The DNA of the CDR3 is TGTGCCATCAGTGAGTCGCAGGGGGATGGCTACACCTTC. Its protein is CAISESQGDGYTF.

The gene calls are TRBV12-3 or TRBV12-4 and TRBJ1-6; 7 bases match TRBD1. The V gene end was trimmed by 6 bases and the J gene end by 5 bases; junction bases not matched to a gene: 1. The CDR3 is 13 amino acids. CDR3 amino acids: CASSQGDNSPLHF. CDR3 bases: TGTGCCAGCAGCCAGGGGGATAATTCACCCCTCCACTTT.

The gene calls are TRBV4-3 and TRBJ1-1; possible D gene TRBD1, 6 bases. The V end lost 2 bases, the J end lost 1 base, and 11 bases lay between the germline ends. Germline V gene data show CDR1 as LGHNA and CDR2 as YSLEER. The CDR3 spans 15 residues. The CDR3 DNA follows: TGCGCCAGCAGCCAAAAGACAGGAAAGAACACTGAAGCTTTCTTT. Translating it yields CASSQKTGKNTEAFF.

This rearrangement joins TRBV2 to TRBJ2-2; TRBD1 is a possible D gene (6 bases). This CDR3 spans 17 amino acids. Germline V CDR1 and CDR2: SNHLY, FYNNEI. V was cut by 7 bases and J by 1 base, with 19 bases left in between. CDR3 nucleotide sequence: TGTGCCAGCACGCGAACCGGGACAAGGGGGAACACCGGGGAGCTGTTTTTT. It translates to CASTRTGTRGNTGELFF.

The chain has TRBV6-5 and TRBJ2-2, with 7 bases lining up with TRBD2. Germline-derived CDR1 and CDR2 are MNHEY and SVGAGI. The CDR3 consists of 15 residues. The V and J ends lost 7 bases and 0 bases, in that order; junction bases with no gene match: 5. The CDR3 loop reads CASTRGDANTGELFF. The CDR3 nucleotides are TGTGCCAGCACCCGGGGGGACGCGAACACCGGGGAGCTGTTTTTT.

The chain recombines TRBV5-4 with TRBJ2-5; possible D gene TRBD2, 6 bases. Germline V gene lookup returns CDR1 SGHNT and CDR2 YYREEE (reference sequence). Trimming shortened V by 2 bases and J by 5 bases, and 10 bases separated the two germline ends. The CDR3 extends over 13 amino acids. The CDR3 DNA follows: TGTGCCAGCAGCTTTGGCGGGGATGAGACCCAGTACTTC. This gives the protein CASSFGGDETQYF.

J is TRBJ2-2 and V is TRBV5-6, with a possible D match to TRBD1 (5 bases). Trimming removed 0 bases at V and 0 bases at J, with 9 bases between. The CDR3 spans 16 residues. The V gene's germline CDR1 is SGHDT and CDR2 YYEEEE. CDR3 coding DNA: TGTGCCAGCAGCTTGGAGGGGTGGGCGAACACCGGGGAGCTGTTTTTT. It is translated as CASSLEGWANTGELFF.